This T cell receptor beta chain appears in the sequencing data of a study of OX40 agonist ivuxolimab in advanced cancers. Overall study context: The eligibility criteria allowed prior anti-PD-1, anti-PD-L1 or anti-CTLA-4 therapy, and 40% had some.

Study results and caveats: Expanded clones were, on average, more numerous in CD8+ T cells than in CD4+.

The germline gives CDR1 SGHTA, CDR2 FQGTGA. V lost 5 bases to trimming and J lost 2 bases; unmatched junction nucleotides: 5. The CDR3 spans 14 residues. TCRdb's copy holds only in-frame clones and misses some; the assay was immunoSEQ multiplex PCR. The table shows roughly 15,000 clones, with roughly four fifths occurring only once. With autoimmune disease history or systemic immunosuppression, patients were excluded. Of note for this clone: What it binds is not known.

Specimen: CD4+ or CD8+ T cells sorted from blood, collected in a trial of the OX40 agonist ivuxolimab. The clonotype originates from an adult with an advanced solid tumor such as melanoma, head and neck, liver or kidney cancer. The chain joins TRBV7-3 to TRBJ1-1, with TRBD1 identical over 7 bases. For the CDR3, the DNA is TGTGCCAGCAGCGCCGGGACAGCAAACACTGAAGCTTTCTTT. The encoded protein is CASSAGTANTEAFF. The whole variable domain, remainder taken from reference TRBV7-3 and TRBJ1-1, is GAGVSQTPSNKVTEKGKYVELRCDPISGHTALYWYRQSLGQGPEFLIYFQGTGAADDSGLPNDRFFAVRPEGSVSTLKIQRTERGDSAVYLCASSAGTANTEAFFGQGTRLTVV.